This T cell receptor (beta chain) was sequenced during a study of PD-L1 blockade in urothelial cancer. This table comes from immunoSEQ multiplex PCR, and its TCRdb copy is limited to in-frame clones, with some not included. The table has some 66,000 clones, approximately 86% seen once. The time point: pretreatment peripheral blood. Specimen: PBMCs, collected around atezolizumab (anti-PD-L1) treatment. This sequence was found in a man in his 60s with urothelial cancer.

The CDR3 DNA sequence: TGTGCCAGCAACAAATTATTGACAGCCTCCTACGAGCAGTACTTC. This codes for CASNKLLTASYEQYF. V and J are TRBV28 and TRBJ2-7; a weak D match, TRBD1 (5 bases). The V and J ends lost 7 bases and 0 bases respectively, with 16 bases between them. Per germline, CDR1 MDHEN and CDR2 SYDVKM. This CDR3 spans 15 amino acids.